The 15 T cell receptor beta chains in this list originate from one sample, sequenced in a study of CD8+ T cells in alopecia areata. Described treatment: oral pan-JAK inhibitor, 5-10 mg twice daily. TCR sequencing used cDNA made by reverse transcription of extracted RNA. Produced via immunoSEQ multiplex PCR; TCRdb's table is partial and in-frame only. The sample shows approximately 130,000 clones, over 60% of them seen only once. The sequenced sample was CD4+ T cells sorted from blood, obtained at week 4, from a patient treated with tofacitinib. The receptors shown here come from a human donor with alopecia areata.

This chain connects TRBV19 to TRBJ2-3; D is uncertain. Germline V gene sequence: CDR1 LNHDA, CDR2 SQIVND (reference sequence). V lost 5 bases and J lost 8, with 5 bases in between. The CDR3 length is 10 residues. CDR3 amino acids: CASSGSTQYF. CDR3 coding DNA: TGTGCCAGTAGTGGTTCTACGCAGTATTTT.

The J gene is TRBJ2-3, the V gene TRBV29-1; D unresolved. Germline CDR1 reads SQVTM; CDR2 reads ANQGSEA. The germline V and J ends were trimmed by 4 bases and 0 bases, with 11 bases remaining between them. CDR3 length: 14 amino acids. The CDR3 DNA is TGCAGCGTTGTCCGGGTCTCTAGCACAGATACGCAGTATTTT. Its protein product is CSVVRVSSTDTQYF.

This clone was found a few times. The CDR3, as DNA: TGCGCCAGCAGTCGAAGAAGGGGAGAGACCCAGTACTTC. Protein: CASSRRRGETQYF. J is TRBJ2-5 and V is TRBV4-3; a possible D gene is TRBD1 (5 bases). The CDR3 has 13 residues. Between the trimmed V and J ends, which lost 6 bases and 4 bases, there was a span of 12 bases. Looked up from germline, CDR1 is LGHNA and CDR2 is YSLEER.

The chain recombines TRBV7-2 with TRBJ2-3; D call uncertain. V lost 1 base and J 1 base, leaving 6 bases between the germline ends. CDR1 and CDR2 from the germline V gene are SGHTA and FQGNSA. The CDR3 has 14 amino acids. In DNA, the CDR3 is TGTGCCAGCAGCTTAGATACGGGCACAGATACGCAGTATTTT. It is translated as CASSLDTGTDTQYF.

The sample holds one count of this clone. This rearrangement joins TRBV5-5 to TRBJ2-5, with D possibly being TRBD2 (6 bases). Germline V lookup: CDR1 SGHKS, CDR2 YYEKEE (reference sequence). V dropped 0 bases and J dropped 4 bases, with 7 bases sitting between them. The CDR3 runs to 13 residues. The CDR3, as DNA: TGTGCCAGCAGCTTGGGCGGGGTAGAGACCCAGTACTTC. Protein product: CASSLGGVETQYF.

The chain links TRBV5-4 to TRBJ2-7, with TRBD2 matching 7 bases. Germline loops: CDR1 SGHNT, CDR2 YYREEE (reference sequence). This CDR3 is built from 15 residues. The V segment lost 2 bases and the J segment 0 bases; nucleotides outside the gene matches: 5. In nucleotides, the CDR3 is TGTGCCAGCAGCTTCGGAGCGGGATTCTCCTACGAGCAGTACTTC. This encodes CASSFGAGFSYEQYF.

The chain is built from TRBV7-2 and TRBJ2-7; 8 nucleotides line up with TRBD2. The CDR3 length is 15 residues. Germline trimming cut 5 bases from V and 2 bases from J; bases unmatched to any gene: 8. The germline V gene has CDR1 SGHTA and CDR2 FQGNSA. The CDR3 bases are TGTGCCAGCAGCCGGGAGGGAAGCGGGACCTACGAGCAGTACTTC. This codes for CASSREGSGTYEQYF.

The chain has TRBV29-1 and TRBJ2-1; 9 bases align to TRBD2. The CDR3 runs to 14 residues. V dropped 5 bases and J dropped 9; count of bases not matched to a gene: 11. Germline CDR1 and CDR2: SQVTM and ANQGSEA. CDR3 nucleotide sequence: TGCAGCGTTCGCGCTAGCGGGGTAGGCGGTGAGCAGTTCTTC. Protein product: CSVRASGVGGEQFF.

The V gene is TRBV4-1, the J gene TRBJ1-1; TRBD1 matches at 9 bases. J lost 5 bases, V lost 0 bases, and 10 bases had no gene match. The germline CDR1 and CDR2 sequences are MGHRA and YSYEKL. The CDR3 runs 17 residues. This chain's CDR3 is CASSQDRDRARRTEAFF. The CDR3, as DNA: TGCGCCAGCAGCCAAGATCGGGACAGGGCGCGGCGGACTGAAGCTTTCTTT.

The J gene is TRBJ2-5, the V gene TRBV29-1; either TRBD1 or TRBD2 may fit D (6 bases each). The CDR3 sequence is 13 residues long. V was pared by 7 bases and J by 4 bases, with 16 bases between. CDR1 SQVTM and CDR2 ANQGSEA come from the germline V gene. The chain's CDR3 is CSAGGDEIETQYF. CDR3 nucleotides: TGCAGCGCCGGGGGCGACGAGATAGAGACCCAGTACTTC. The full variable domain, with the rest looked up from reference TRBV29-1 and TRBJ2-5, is SAVISQKPSRDICQRGTSLTIQCQVDSQVTMMFWYRQQPGQSLTLIATANQGSEATYESGFVIDKFPISRPNLTFSTLTVSNMSPEDSSIYLCSAGGDEIETQYFGPGTRLLVL.

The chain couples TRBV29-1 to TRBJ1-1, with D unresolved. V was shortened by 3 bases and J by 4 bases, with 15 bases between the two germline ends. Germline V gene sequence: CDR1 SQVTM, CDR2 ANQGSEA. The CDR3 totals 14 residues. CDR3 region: CSVEGRAMGTEAFF. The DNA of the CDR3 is TGCAGCGTTGAGGGGAGGGCTATGGGCACTGAAGCTTTCTTT.

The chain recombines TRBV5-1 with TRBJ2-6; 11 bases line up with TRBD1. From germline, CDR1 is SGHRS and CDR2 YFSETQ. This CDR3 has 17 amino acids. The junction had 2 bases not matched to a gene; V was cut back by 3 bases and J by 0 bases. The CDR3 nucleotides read TGCGCCAGCAGCTACGGACAGGGGGCCTCTGGGGCCAACGTCCTGACTTTC. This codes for CASSYGQGASGANVLTF.

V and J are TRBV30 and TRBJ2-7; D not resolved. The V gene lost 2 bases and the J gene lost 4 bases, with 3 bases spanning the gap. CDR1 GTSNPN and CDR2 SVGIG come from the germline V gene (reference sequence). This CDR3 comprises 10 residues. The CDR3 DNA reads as TGTGCCTGGAGTAGATACGAGCAGTACTTC. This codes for CAWSRYEQYF. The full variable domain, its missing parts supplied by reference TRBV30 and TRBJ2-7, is SQTIHQWPATLVQPVGSPLSLECTVEGTSNPNLYWYRQAAGRGLQLLFYSVGIGQISSEVPQNLSASRPQDRQFILSSKKLLLSDSGFYLCAWSRYEQYFGPGTRLTVT.

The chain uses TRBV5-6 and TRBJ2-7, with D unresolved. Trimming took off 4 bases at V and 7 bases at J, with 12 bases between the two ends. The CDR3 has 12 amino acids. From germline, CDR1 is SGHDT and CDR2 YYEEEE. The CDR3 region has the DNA TGTGCCAGCAGCAGCACCACGAAGGAGCAGTACTTC. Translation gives CASSSTTKEQYF.

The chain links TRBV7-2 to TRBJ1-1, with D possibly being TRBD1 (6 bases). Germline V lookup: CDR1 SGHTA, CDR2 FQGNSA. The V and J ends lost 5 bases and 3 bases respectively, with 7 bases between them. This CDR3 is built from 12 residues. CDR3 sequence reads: CASSHRDTEAFF. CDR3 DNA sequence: TGTGCCAGCAGCCACAGGGACACTGAAGCTTTCTTT.